These 30 T cell receptor beta chains came from one sample sequenced in a study of blood T cell repertoires in COVID-19. The repertoire was sequenced with immunoSEQ multiplex PCR; TCRdb's copy has only in-frame clones and lacks some. The data show roughly 260,000 clones, roughly 80% seen once. Input material: PBMCs or T cells enriched from blood (not recorded which). The receptors come from a woman aged 40 to 55 who had been exposed to COVID-19.

The V call is TRBV10-3, the J call TRBJ1-5; D is uncertain. CDR1 is ENHRY, CDR2 SYGVKD, per germline. The CDR3 runs 15 residues. V was shortened by 6 bases and J by 7 bases, with 19 bases between the two germline ends. Written as DNA, the CDR3 is TGTGCCATCAGAGAAGACCTGGGCCCTACCCAGCCCCAGCATTTT. It translates to CAIREDLGPTQPQHF.

The J gene is TRBJ1-1, the V gene TRBV9; possible D gene TRBD1, 6 bases. Germline V gene lookup returns CDR1 SGDLS and CDR2 YYNGEE. The V end was cut by 0 bases, the J end by 5 bases, with 14 bases between. The CDR3 covers 15 residues. The CDR3: CASSVGVLQGTEAFF. The CDR3 DNA reads TGTGCCAGCAGCGTAGGGGTACTACAGGGAACTGAAGCTTTCTTT.

J is TRBJ2-7 and V is TRBV6-5, with TRBD2 matching over 8 bases. Germline CDR1 is MNHEY and CDR2 is SVGAGI. This CDR3 spans 15 amino acids. J gave up 2 bases and V 6 bases, and 9 bases lay outside the gene matches. The CDR3 DNA is TGTGCCAGCAGCCCCGAAGGCGGGAGGACCTACGAGCAGTACTTC. As protein: CASSPEGGRTYEQYF.

The genes are TRBV19 and TRBJ1-2, with D unclear. Trimming removed 0 bases at V and 4 bases at J, with 9 bases between. CDR1 is LNHDA, CDR2 SQIVND, per germline (reference sequence). This CDR3 region has 14 residues. The CDR3: CASSIEPEIYGYTF. Here the CDR3 DNA reads TGTGCCAGTAGTATAGAACCGGAGATCTATGGCTACACCTTC.

The rearrangement uses TRBV5-1 and TRBJ1-3, with 12 nucleotides matching TRBD1. J was trimmed by 3 bases and V by 4 bases; bases with no gene match: 2. Germline loops: CDR1 SGHRS, CDR2 YFSETQ. The CDR3 spans 15 residues. The CDR3 DNA is TGCGCCAGCAGCCGGGACAGGGGGCTTGGAAACACCATATATTTT. Encoded protein: CASSRDRGLGNTIYF. Looking up the rest from reference TRBV5-1 and TRBJ1-3 gives the full variable domain: KAGVTQTPRYLIKTRGQQVTLSCSPISGHRSVSWYQQTPGQGLQFLFEYFSETQRNKGNFPGRFSGRQFSNSRSEMNVSTLELGDSALYLCASSRDRGLGNTIYFGEGSWLTVV.

V usage is TRBV28 and J usage is TRBJ1-2, with TRBD1 as a possible D gene (5 bases). Trimming stripped 9 bases from V and 5 bases from J, with 16 bases between. Germline assignment: CDR1 MDHEN and CDR2 SYDVKM. This CDR3 comprises 13 residues. The CDR3 DNA sequence: TGTGCCAGAGAGGGAGGGGCTGGGTATGGCTACACCTTC. Translating gives CAREGGAGYGYTF.

This chain uses TRBV30 with TRBJ1-5; D is possibly TRBD1 (5 bases). V was cut by 4 bases and J by 5 bases, with 12 bases left in between. CDR1 is GTSNPN, CDR2 SVGIG, per germline (reference sequence). The CDR3 length is 13 residues. The CDR3 DNA follows: TGTGCCTGGACCCCGGGGGATCATCAGCCCCAGCATTTT. Translating gives CAWTPGDHQPQHF.

The chain combines TRBV18 with TRBJ1-1, with D unresolved. CDR1 and CDR2 (germline): KGHSH, LQKENI. The CDR3 consists of 15 residues. Between the trimmed V and J ends, which lost 3 bases and 0 bases, there was a span of 11 bases. CDR3 in amino acids: CASSPSRGVNTEAFF. The CDR3 region has the DNA TGTGCCAGCTCACCCTCCAGAGGAGTGAACACTGAAGCTTTCTTT.

This chain links TRBV19 with TRBJ1-2, with 7 bases that match TRBD1. The CDR3 has 14 amino acids. Germline V CDR1 and CDR2: LNHDA, SQIVND (reference sequence). V trimming: 4 bases; J trimming: 8 bases; junction bases outside the gene matches: 10. DNA of the CDR3: TGTGCCAGTAGTAACACAGGGGTCGGACGAGGCTACACCTTC. Residues: CASSNTGVGRGYTF.

The chain is built from TRBV3-1 (or the pseudogene TRBV3-2) and TRBJ2-4; 9 bases map to TRBD2. V shed 5 bases and J 0 bases; nucleotides not matched to a gene: 11. Germline V gene data show CDR1 as LGHDT and CDR2 as YNNKEL (reference sequence). This CDR3 is 18 amino acids long. The CDR3 sequence is CASSSSKRGELAKNIQYF. For the CDR3, the DNA is TGTGCCAGCAGCTCTTCTAAGCGGGGGGAATTAGCCAAAAACATTCAGTACTTC.

This chain joins TRBV10-3 and TRBJ1-1; D perhaps matches TRBD1 (5 bases). There are 16 residues in the CDR3. Germline V CDR1 and CDR2: ENHRY, SYGVKD. V shed 3 bases and J shed 3 bases, with 17 bases lying between them. CDR3 nucleotides: TGTGCCATCAGTGATGGGACCGTGGGGGAGGACACTGAAGCTTTCTTT. Its translation: CAISDGTVGEDTEAFF.

The chain carries TRBV29-1 and TRBJ1-1; D may be TRBD1 (6 bases). The germline V gene has CDR1 SQVTM and CDR2 ANQGSEA. There are 14 residues in the CDR3. V dropped 6 bases and J dropped 1 base, with 15 bases sitting between them. The CDR3 loop is CSVSGVLGNTEAFF. In DNA form, the CDR3 reads TGCAGCGTCTCAGGGGTCCTAGGGAACACTGAAGCTTTCTTT.

The chain joins TRBV11-2 to TRBJ1-1; TRBD1 aligns across 7 bases. CDR3 length equals 15 residues. Losses at the gene ends were 2 bases for V and 4 bases for J; bases not matched to a gene: 7. Germline V gene data show CDR1 as SGHAT and CDR2 as FQNNGV. CDR3 sequence (DNA): TGTGCCAGCAGCTTATCCAGGGGGTTTGGCACTGAAGCTTTCTTT. This gives the protein CASSLSRGFGTEAFF.

This clone was recorded once. The chain carries TRBV4-1 and TRBJ2-7; TRBD1 agrees at 7 bases. Losses at the gene ends were 7 bases for V and 1 base for J; bases not matched to a gene: 4. Per the germline V gene, CDR1 is MGHRA and CDR2 is YSYEKL. This CDR3 has 13 amino acids. CDR3 DNA sequence: TGCGCCAGCATGGGACAGTTATCCTACGAGCAGTACTTC. Protein sequence: CASMGQLSYEQYF.

The J gene is TRBJ1-1, the V gene TRBV6-5; D not resolved. This CDR3 spans 14 amino acids. Trimming stripped 7 bases from V and 3 bases from J, with 15 bases between. The V gene's germline CDR1 is MNHEY and CDR2 SVGAGI. CDR3 DNA sequence: TGTGCCAGCACCGAGGTCCTGCCTGACACTGAAGCTTTCTTT. Protein product: CASTEVLPDTEAFF.

The CDR3 sequence: CASRTSGGTDTQYF. The CDR3, as DNA: TGTGCCAGCAGAACTAGCGGGGGCACAGATACGCAGTATTTT. The V call is TRBV6-5, the J call TRBJ2-3, with 10 bases fitting TRBD2. The germline V gene has CDR1 MNHEY and CDR2 SVGAGI. The CDR3 is 14 residues long. With 6 bases clipped from V and 1 base from J, the junction kept 1 base outside the gene matches.

This rearrangement joins TRBV18 to TRBJ2-5, with D uncertain. This CDR3 contains 13 residues. The V end was cut by 8 bases, the J end by 2 bases, with 12 bases between. Germline V gene data show CDR1 as KGHSH and CDR2 as LQKENI. The CDR3 DNA follows: TGTGCCAGCCTGCCAGACAATCAAGAGACCCAGTACTTC. This gives the protein CASLPDNQETQYF. Complete variable domain (other parts from reference TRBV18 and TRBJ2-5): NAGVMQNPRHLVRRRGQEARLRCSPMKGHSHVYWYRQLPEEGLKFMVYLQKENIIDESGMPKERFSAEFPKEGPSILRIQQVVRGDSAAYFCASLPDNQETQYFGPGTRLLVL.

This clone was seen a handful of times. This chain's CDR3 is CASSRGLAGLYNEQFF. For the CDR3, the DNA is TGTGCCAGTAGCCGGGGACTAGCGGGACTCTACAATGAGCAGTTCTTC. This chain uses TRBV19 with TRBJ2-1, with 13 bases identical to TRBD2. The V and J ends lost 6 bases and 3 bases, in that order; junction bases with no gene match: 5. There are 16 residues in the CDR3. Per germline, CDR1 LNHDA and CDR2 SQIVND (reference sequence).

This clone was recorded a few times. The V call is TRBV30, the J call TRBJ1-5; D call uncertain. Trimming left V 1 base short and J 6 bases short, with 10 bases between. CDR3 length: 13 amino acids. Germline CDR1 GTSNPN, CDR2 SVGIG (reference sequence). The CDR3 DNA is TGTGCCTGGAGTGATCAGGTCGGTCAGCCCCAGCATTTT. It codes for CAWSDQVGQPQHF.

V usage is TRBV20-1 and J usage is TRBJ2-1; 7 nucleotides agree with TRBD1. V dropped 3 bases and J dropped 6; count of bases not matched to a gene: 17. CDR3 size: 17 residues. Looked up from germline, CDR1 is DFQATT and CDR2 is SNEGSKA (reference sequence). The CDR3 DNA sequence: TGCAGTGCTAGTAAGTGGGAGACAGGGATATTAATCAATGAGCAGTTCTTC. As protein: CSASKWETGILINEQFF.

The chain carries TRBV18 and TRBJ2-7; 9 nucleotides match TRBD1. Germline assignment: CDR1 KGHSH and CDR2 LQKENI. The ends lost 2 bases at V and 3 bases at J; junction bases unmatched: 5. This CDR3 contains 15 residues. In DNA form, the CDR3 reads TGTGCCAGCTCACCATGGACAGGGGACCTCTACGAGCAGTACTTC. Its translation is CASSPWTGDLYEQYF.

The CDR3 coding sequence is TGTGCCAGACAGGGGAACACTGAAGCTTTCTTT. The encoded protein is CARQGNTEAFF. The chain joins TRBV30 to TRBJ1-1, with 7 bases aligning to TRBD1. J was trimmed by 1 base and V by 8 bases; bases with no gene match: 1. Germline CDR1 GTSNPN, CDR2 SVGIG (reference sequence). The CDR3 consists of 11 residues.

This sequence joins TRBV7-9 and TRBJ1-2; TRBD1 might be the D (5 bases). The germline V gene has CDR1 SEHNR and CDR2 FQNEAQ (reference sequence). This CDR3 is 14 amino acids long. V was cut by 0 bases and J by 3 bases, with 8 bases left in between. For the CDR3, the DNA is TGTGCCAGCAGCTTAGCGGCGACAGACTATGGCTACACCTTC. It codes for CASSLAATDYGYTF.

This rearrangement joins TRBV30 to TRBJ1-5; perhaps TRBD1 as D (5 bases). Trimming took 2 bases from V and 3 from J, leaving 8 bases between them. The CDR3 totals 13 residues. Per the germline V gene, CDR1 is GTSNPN and CDR2 is SVGIG (reference sequence). Written as DNA, the CDR3 is TGTGCCTGGAGTAAGACAGTCAATCAGCCCCAGCATTTT. This sequence encodes CAWSKTVNQPQHF. The variable domain in full, completed from reference TRBV30 and TRBJ1-5, reads SQTIHQWPATLVQPVGSPLSLECTVEGTSNPNLYWYRQAAGRGLQLLFYSVGIGQISSEVPQNLSASRPQDRQFILSSKKLLLSDSGFYLCAWSKTVNQPQHFGDGTRLSIL.

Only a few counts were recorded for this clone. This chain connects TRBV2 to TRBJ2-1; D unclear. V gave up 6 bases and J gave up 7 bases, with 10 bases separating them. Germline assignment: CDR1 SNHLY and CDR2 FYNNEI. The CDR3 is 12 residues long. The CDR3, as DNA: TGTGCCAGCAGCGCTAATAGAAATGAGCAGTTCTTC. Its protein product is CASSANRNEQFF.

This chain links TRBV7-8 with TRBJ2-3, with 8 bases lining up with TRBD2. J was trimmed by 5 bases and V by 0 bases; bases with no gene match: 7. The V gene's germline CDR1 is SGHVS and CDR2 FQNEAQ. The CDR3 is 16 amino acids. The CDR3 loop is CASSLASGGQGDTQYF. For the CDR3, the DNA is TGTGCCAGCAGCTTAGCGTCGGGGGGGCAGGGAGATACGCAGTATTTT.

The chain employs TRBV27 and TRBJ2-6; maybe TRBD2 (6 bases). Trimming cost V 4 bases and J 0 bases, with 13 bases left between them. The CDR3 loop spans 17 amino acids. Germline V lookup: CDR1 MNHEY, CDR2 SMNVEV (reference sequence). CDR3 coding DNA: TGTGCCAGCAGTTGGAGGGCCGAATACTCTGGGGCCAACGTCCTGACTTTC. Translating gives CASSWRAEYSGANVLTF. Looking up the rest from reference TRBV27 and TRBJ2-6 gives the full variable domain: EAQVTQNPRYLITVTGKKLTVTCSQNMNHEYMSWYRQDPGLGLRQIYYSMNVEVTDKGDVPEGYKVSRKEKRNFPLILESPSPNQTSLYFCASSWRAEYSGANVLTFGAGSRLTVL.

The V call is TRBV7-2, the J call TRBJ1-2; tentatively, D is TRBD1 (5 bases). V shed 5 bases and J shed 2 bases, with 9 bases lying between them. CDR1 and CDR2 from the germline V gene are SGHTA and FQGNSA. The CDR3 sequence is 13 residues long. Written as DNA, the CDR3 is TGTGCCAGCAGCCAGGAGGGGAACTATGGCTACACCTTC. Its translation: CASSQEGNYGYTF.

The V and J genes are TRBV18 and TRBJ1-5, with D perhaps TRBD1 (6 bases). Per the germline V gene, CDR1 is KGHSH and CDR2 is LQKENI. The CDR3 is made up of 15 amino acids. Trimming took 6 bases from V and 5 from J, leaving 17 bases between them. CDR3 in DNA: TGTGCCAGCTCCGTAACAGGACAGATCGATCAGCCCCAGCATTTT. Its protein is CASSVTGQIDQPQHF.

The chain uses TRBV5-4 and TRBJ2-3; D not certain. Germline V gene sequence: CDR1 SGHNT, CDR2 YYREEE (reference sequence). The V gene lost 1 base and the J gene lost 6 bases, with 18 bases spanning the gap. The length of the CDR3 is 16 residues. The CDR3 sequence is CASSLRLDPSADTQYF. CDR3 sequence (DNA): TGTGCCAGCAGCTTGAGGCTAGACCCAAGCGCTGATACGCAGTATTTT.